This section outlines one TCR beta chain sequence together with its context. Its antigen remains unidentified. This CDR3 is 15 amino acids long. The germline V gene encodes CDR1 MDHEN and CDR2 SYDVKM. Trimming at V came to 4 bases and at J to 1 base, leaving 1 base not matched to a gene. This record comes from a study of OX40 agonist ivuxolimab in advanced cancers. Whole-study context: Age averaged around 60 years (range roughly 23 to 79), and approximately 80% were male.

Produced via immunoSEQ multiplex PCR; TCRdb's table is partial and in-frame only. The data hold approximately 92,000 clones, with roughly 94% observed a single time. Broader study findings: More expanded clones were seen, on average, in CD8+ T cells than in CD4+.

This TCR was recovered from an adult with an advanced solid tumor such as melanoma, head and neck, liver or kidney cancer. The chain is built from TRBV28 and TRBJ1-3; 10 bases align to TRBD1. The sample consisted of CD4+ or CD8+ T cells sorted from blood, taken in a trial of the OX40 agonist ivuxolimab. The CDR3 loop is CASSSGQGSGNTIYF. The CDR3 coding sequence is TGTGCCAGCAGTTCGGGACAGGGGTCTGGAAACACCATATATTTT.